These 11 T cell receptor beta chains share one sample of origin, sequenced in a study of PD-1 blockade in classical Hodgkin lymphoma. Every patient had relapsed following autologous stem cell transplantation, and cohorts differed in brentuximab vedotin exposure. Repertoires were generated with immunoSEQ multiplex PCR, while TCRdb's copy carries only in-frame clones and drops some. The sample lists about 97,000 clones; 75% to 90% were seen once. Specimen: peripheral blood mononuclear cells (PBMCs), collected at baseline. These receptor sequences come from a human donor with classical Hodgkin lymphoma.

V gene TRBV30 combines with J gene TRBJ1-2, with a possible D match to TRBD1 (6 bases). The germline gives CDR1 GTSNPN, CDR2 SVGIG (reference sequence). Trimming took 8 bases from V and 3 from J, leaving 16 bases between them. The CDR3 length is 13 residues. The CDR3 DNA sequence: TGTGCCCATTCAGCAGGGGTAGACTATGGCTACACCTTC. It specifies CAHSAGVDYGYTF. Supplemented by reference TRBV30 and TRBJ1-2, the full variable domain reads SQTIHQWPATLVQPVGSPLSLECTVEGTSNPNLYWYRQAAGRGLQLLFYSVGIGQISSEVPQNLSASRPQDRQFILSSKKLLLSDSGFYLCAHSAGVDYGYTFGSGTRLTVV.

The chain has TRBV4-2 and TRBJ1-4; D might be TRBD1 (6 bases). The CDR3 has 14 residues. Germline V gives CDR1 LGHNA, CDR2 YNFKEQ. With 5 bases removed from V and 8 bases from J, the gap between germline ends came to 15 bases. CDR3 bases: TGTGCCAGCAGCTTAAGCAGGGGAAACGAAAAACTGTTTTTT. Translated, it gives CASSLSRGNEKLFF.

This clone occurred a few times. This chain connects TRBV19 to TRBJ2-2; D unclear. The germline gives CDR1 LNHDA, CDR2 SQIVND (reference sequence). V lost 3 bases to trimming and J lost 4 bases, with 9 bases between them. The CDR3 covers 14 residues. The CDR3 region has the DNA TGTGCCAGTAGTATGCCTCGTGGCACCGGGGAGCTGTTTTTT. Protein product: CASSMPRGTGELFF.

This clone was detected a few times. This chain joins TRBV7-9 and TRBJ1-1, with D possibly being TRBD1 (5 bases). The CDR3 runs 13 residues. Germline V gene data show CDR1 as SEHNR and CDR2 as FQNEAQ (reference sequence). V gave up 5 bases and J gave up 2 bases, with 9 bases separating them. CDR3 nucleotide sequence: TGTGCCAGCAGCAAGACAGCAAACACTGAAGCTTTCTTT. It is translated as CASSKTANTEAFF.

This chain uses TRBV19 with TRBJ1-5; 9 nucleotides agree with TRBD1. J was trimmed by 2 bases and V by 4 bases; bases with no gene match: 3. CDR1 LNHDA and CDR2 SQIVND come from the germline V gene (reference sequence). The CDR3 runs to 15 residues. The CDR3 DNA follows: TGTGCCAGTAGTAAACAGGGGGCTGGCAATCAGCCCCAGCATTTT. It is translated as CASSKQGAGNQPQHF.

V and J are TRBV7-9 and TRBJ2-5; tentative D call: TRBD2 (5 bases). Trimming left V 5 bases short and J 5 bases short, with 15 bases between. This CDR3 comprises 14 residues. The germline V gene has CDR1 SEHNR and CDR2 FQNEAQ (reference sequence). CDR3 DNA: TGTGCCAGCAGCCCCGCCGGGAATGAGGAGACCCAGTACTTC. As protein: CASSPAGNEETQYF.

The sample holds a few counts of this clone. The chain has TRBV28 and TRBJ2-1, with 8 nucleotides matching TRBD2. CDR3 length equals 12 residues. Germline CDR1 MDHEN, CDR2 SYDVKM. V dropped 7 bases and J dropped 8; count of bases not matched to a gene: 4. The CDR3 here is CASKGLVYEQFF. The CDR3 bases are TGTGCCAGCAAGGGACTAGTATATGAGCAGTTCTTC. The variable domain in full, with the rest retrieved from reference TRBV28 and TRBJ2-1, is DVKVTQSSRYLVKRTGEKVFLECVQDMDHENMFWYRQDPGLGLRLIYFSYDVKMKEKGDIPEGYSVSREKKERFSLILESASTNQTSMYLCASKGLVYEQFFGPGTRLTVL.

V gene TRBV15 combines with J gene TRBJ2-1; 8 nucleotides line up with TRBD2. The CDR3 extends over 17 amino acids. Germline V lookup: CDR1 LNHNV, CDR2 YYDKDF (reference sequence). The V and J ends lost 0 bases and 8 bases, in that order; junction bases with no gene match: 12. Here the CDR3 DNA reads TGTGCCACCAGCAGAGATGTTGGGCTAGCGGGCTCTCATGAGCAGTTCTTC. Translating gives CATSRDVGLAGSHEQFF.

This chain joins TRBV7-2 and TRBJ1-4; TRBD1 aligns across 7 bases. Germline CDR1 and CDR2: SGHTA and FQGNSA. V lost 5 bases to trimming and J lost 5 bases; unmatched junction nucleotides: 8. This CDR3 spans 15 amino acids. Here the CDR3 DNA reads TGTGCCAGCAGCCAAACGGGACAGTCGAATGAAAAACTGTTTTTT. Amino acids: CASSQTGQSNEKLFF.

This clone was counted many times. The V and J genes are TRBV4-2 and TRBJ2-7; TRBD2 matches at 12 bases. Germline V gives CDR1 LGHNA, CDR2 YNFKEQ. V lost 0 bases, J lost 1 base, and 1 base stayed unmatched. This CDR3 comprises 16 residues. The CDR3 loop is CASSQDGTSGSYEQYF. CDR3 coding DNA: TGTGCCAGCAGCCAAGATGGGACTAGCGGGTCCTACGAGCAGTACTTC.

The table lists this clone with a few counts. The V gene is TRBV19, the J gene TRBJ1-5, with 8 bases matching TRBD1. CDR3 length: 14 amino acids. Trimming at V came to 8 bases and at J to 5 bases, leaving 8 bases not matched to a gene. Looked up from germline, CDR1 is LNHDA and CDR2 is SQIVND (reference sequence). The chain's CDR3 is CASGWTGRDQPQHF. The CDR3 nucleotides are TGTGCCAGTGGCTGGACAGGGAGGGATCAGCCCCAGCATTTT.